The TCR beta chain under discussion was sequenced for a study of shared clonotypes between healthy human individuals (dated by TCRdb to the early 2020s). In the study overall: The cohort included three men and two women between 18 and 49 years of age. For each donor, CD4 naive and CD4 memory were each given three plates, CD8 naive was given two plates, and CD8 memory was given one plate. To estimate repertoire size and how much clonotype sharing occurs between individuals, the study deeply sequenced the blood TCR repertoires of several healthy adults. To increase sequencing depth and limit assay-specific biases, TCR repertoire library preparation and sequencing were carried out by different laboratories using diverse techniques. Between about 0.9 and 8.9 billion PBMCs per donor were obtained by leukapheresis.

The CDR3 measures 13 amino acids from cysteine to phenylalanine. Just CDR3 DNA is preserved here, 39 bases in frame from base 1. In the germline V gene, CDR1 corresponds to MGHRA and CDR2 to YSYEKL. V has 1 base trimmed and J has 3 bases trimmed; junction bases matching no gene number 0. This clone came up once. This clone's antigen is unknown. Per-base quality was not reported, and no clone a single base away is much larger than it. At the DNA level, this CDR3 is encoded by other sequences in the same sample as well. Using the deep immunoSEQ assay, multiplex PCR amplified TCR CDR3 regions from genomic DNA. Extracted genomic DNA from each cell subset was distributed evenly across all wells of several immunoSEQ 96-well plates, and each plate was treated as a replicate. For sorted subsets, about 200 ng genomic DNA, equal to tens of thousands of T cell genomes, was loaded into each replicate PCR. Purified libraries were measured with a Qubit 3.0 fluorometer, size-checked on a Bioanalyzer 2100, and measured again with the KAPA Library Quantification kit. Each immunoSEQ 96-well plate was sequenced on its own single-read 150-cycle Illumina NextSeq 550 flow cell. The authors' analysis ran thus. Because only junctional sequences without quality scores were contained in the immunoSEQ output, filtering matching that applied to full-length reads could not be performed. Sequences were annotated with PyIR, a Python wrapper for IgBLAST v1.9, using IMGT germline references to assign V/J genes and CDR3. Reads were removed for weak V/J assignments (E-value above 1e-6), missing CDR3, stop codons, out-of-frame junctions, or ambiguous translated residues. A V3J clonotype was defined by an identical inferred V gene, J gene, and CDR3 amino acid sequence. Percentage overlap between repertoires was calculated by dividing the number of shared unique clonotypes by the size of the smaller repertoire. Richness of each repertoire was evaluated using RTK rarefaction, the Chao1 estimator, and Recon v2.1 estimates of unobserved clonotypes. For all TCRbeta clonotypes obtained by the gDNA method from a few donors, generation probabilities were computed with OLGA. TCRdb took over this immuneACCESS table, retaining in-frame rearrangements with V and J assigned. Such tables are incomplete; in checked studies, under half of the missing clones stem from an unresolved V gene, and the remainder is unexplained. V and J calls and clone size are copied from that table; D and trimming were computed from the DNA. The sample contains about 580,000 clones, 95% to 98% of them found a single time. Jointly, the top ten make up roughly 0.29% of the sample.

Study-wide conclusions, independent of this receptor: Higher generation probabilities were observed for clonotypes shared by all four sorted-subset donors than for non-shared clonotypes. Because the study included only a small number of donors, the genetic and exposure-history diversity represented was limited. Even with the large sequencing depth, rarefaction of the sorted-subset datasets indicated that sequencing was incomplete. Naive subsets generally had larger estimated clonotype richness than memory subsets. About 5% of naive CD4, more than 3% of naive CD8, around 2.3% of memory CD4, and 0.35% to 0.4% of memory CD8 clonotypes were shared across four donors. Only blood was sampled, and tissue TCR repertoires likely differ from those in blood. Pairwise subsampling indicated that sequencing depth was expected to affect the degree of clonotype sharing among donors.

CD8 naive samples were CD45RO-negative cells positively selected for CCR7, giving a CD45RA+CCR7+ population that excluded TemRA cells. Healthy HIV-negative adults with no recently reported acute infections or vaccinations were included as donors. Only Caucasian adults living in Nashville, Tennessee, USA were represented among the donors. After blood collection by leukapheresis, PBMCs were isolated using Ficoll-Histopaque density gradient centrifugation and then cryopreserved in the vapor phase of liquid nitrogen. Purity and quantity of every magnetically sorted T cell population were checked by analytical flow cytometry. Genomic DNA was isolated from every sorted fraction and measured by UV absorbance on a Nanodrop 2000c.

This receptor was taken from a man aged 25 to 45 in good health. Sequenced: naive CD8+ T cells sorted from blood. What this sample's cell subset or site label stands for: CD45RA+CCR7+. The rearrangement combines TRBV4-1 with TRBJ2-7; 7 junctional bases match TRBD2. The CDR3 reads CASSQASGYEQYF. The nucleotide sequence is TGCGCCAGCAGCCAAGCTAGCGGCTACGAGCAGTACTTC.